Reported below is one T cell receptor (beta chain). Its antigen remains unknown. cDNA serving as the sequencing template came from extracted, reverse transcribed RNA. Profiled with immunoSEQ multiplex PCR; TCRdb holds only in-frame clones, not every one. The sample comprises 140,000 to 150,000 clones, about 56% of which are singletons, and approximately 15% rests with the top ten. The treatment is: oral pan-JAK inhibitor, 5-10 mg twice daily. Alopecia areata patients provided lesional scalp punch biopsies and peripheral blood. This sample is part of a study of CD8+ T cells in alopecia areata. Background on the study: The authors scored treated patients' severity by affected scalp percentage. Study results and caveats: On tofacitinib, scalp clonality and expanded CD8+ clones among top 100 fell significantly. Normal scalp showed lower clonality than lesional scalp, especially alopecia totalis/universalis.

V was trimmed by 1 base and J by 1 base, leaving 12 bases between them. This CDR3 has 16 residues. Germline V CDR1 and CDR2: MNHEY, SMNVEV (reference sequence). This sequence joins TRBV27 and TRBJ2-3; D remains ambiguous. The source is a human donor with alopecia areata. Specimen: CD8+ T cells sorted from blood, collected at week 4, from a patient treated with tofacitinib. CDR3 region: CASSLLQAGGTDTQYF. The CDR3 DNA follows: TGTGCCAGCAGTTTATTGCAGGCTGGGGGCACAGATACGCAGTATTTT.